This TCR beta chain was sequenced for a study of shared clonotypes between healthy human individuals. Background on the study: A donor's plate count was three for CD4 naive and three for CD4 memory; CD8 naive had two and CD8 memory one.

As for this clone: Its cognate antigen is unknown.

Partitioning of CD4+ cells yielded a CD45RA+ naive subset and a CD45RA-negative memory subset. Only in-frame clones appear in the TCRdb table, and some are missing; sequencing was by immunoSEQ multiplex PCR. In the table there are approximately 180,000 clones, roughly 93% of which are singletons. The study's findings and limits: Since donors were few, the genetic and exposure-history diversity represented was limited. Sharing across several donors was seen in around 5.1% of naive CD4 clonotypes.

This CDR3 contains 15 residues. The V and J ends lost 3 bases and 0 bases, in that order; junction bases with no gene match: 4. CDR1 MDHEN and CDR2 SYDVKM come from the germline V gene. The sample was naive CD4+ T cells sorted from blood. The subset is: CD45RA+ positively selected. This sequence was found in a woman in her 30s in good health. The chain combines TRBV28 with TRBJ1-1; 7 bases map to TRBD1. The CDR3 region is CASSFSTGVNTEAFF. CDR3 DNA: TGTGCCAGCAGTTTTAGTACAGGGGTGAACACTGAAGCTTTCTTT.